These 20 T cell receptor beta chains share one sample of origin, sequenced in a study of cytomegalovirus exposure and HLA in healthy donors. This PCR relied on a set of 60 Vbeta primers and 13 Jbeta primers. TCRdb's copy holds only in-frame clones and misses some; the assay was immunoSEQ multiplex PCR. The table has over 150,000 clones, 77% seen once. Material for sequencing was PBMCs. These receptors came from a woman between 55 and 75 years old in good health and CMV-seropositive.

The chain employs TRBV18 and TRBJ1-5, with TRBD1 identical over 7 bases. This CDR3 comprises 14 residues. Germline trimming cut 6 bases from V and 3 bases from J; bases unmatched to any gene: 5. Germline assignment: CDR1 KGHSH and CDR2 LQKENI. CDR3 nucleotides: TGTGCCAGCTCGGAGACAGGGTTCAATCAGCCCCAGCATTTT. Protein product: CASSETGFNQPQHF.

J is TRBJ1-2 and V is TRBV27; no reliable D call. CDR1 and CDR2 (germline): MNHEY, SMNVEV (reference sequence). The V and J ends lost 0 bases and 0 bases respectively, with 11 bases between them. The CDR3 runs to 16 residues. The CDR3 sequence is CASSLSVGVANYGYTF. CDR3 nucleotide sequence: TGTGCCAGCAGTTTATCGGTAGGAGTAGCTAACTATGGCTACACCTTC.

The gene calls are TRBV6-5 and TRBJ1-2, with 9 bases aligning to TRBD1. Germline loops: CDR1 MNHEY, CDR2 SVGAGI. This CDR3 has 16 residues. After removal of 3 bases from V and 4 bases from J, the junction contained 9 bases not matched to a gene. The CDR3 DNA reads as TGTGCCAGCAGTTATACATCGGACAGGGGCGTCTATGGCTACACCTTC. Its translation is CASSYTSDRGVYGYTF.

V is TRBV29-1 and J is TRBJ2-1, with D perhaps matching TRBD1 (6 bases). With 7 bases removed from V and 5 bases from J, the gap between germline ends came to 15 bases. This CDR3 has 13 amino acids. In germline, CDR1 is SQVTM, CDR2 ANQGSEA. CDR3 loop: CSGSGTQNNEQFF. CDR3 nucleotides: TGCAGCGGTTCCGGGACACAAAACAATGAGCAGTTCTTC.

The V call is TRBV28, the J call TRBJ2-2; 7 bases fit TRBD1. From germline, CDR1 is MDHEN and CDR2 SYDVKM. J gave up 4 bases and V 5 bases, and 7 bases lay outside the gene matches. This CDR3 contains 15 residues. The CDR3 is CASSKPGQLTGELFF. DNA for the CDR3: TGTGCCAGCAGTAAACCGGGACAGCTCACCGGGGAGCTGTTTTTT.

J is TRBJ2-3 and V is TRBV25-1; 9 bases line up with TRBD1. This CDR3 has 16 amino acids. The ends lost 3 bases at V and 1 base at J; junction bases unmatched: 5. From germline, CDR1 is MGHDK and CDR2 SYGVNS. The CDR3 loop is CASSDPGDRGTDTQYF. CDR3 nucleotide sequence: TGTGCCAGCAGTGACCCCGGGGACAGGGGCACAGATACGCAGTATTTT. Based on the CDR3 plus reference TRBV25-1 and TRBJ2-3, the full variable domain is EADIYQTPRYLVIGTGKKITLECSQTMGHDKMYWYQQDPGMELHLIHYSYGVNSTEKGDLSSESTVSRIRTEHFPLTLESARPSHTSQYLCASSDPGDRGTDTQYFGPGTRLTVL.

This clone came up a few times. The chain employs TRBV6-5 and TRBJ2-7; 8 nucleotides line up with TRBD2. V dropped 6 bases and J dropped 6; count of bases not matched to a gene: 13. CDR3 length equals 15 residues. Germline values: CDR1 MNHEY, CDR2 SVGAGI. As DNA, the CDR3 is TGTGCCAGCAGAAAAACTTACGGGGGGGAAATCGAGCAGTACTTC. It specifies CASRKTYGGEIEQYF.

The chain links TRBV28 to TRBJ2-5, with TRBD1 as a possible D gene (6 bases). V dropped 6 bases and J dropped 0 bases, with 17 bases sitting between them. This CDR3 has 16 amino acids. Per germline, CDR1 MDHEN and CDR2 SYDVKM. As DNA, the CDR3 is TGTGCCAGCAGGCCGACAGGCCGTCATTACCAAGAGACCCAGTACTTC. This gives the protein CASRPTGRHYQETQYF.

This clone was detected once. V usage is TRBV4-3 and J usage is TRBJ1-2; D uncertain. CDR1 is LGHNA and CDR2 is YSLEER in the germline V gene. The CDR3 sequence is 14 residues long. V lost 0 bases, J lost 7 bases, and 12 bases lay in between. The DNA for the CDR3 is TGCGCCAGCAGCCAAGACCTTGAGGGTTCTGGCTACACCTTC. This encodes CASSQDLEGSGYTF.

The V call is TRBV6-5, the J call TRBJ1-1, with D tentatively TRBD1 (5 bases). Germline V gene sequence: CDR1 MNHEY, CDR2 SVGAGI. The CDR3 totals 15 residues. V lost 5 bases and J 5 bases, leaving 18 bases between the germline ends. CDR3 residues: CASSTDRGRVTEAFF. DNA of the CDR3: TGTGCCAGCAGTACCGATAGGGGTAGGGTTACTGAAGCTTTCTTT.

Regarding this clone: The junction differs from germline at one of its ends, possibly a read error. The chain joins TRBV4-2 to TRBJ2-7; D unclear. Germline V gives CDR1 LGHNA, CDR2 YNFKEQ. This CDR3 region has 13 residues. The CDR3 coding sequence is TGTGCCAGCGGCCAACACACCGACTACGAGCAGTACTTC. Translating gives CASGQHTDYEQYF.

The CDR3 region is CASSLGGGVSETQYF. The CDR3 DNA reads TGTGCCAGCAGCTTAGGGGGGGGAGTAAGCGAGACCCAGTACTTC. The chain couples TRBV7-9 to TRBJ2-5; 7 nucleotides agree with TRBD2. V shed 1 base, J shed 5 bases, and the junction held 7 bases outside the gene matches. CDR3 size: 15 residues. Germline-derived CDR1 and CDR2 are SEHNR and FQNEAQ (reference sequence).

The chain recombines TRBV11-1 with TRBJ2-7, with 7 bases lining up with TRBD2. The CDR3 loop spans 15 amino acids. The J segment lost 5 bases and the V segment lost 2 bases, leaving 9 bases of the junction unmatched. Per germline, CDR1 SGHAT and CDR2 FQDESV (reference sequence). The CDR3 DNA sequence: TGTGCCAGCAGCTTATCTGGGGCAGGGAGGGACGAGCAGTACTTC. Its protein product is CASSLSGAGRDEQYF.

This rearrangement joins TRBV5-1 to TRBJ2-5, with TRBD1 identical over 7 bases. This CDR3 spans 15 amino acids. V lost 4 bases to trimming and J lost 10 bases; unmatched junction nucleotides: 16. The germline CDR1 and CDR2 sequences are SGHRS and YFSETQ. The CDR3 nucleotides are TGCGCCAGCAGCGACGTCCGACAGGGCCGCCGGGACCAGTACTTC. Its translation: CASSDVRQGRRDQYF.

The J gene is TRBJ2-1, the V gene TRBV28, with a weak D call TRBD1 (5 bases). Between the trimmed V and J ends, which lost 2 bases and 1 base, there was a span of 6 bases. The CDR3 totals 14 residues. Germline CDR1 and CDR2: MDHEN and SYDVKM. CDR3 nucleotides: TGTGCCAGCAGTTTACAGGGTTCCTACAATGAGCAGTTCTTC. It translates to CASSLQGSYNEQFF.

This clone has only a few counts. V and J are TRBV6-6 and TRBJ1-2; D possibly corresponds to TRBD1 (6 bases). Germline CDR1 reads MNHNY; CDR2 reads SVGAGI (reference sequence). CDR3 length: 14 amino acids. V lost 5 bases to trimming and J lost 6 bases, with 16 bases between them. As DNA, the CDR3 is TGTGCCAGCAGTCCCGGGACACCGAGGGATGGCTACACCTTC. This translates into CASSPGTPRDGYTF.

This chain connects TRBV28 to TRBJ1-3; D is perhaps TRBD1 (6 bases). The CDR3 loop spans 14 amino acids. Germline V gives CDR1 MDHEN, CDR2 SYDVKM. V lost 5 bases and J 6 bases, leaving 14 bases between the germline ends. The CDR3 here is CASSSGQSLNTIYF. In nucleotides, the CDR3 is TGTGCCAGCAGTAGCGGACAGTCCTTAAACACCATATATTTT.

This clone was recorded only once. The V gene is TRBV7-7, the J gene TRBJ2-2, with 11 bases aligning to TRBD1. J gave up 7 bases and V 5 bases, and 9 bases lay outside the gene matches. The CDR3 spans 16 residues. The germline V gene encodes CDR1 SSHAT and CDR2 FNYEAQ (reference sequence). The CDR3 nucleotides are TGTGCCAGCAGCCGAGGGACAGGGGGTTTCGGCGGGGAGCTGTTTTTT. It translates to CASSRGTGGFGGELFF.

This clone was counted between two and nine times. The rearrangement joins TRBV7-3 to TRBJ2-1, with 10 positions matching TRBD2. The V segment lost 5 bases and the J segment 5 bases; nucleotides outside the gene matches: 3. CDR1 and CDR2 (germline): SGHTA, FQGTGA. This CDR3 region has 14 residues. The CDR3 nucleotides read TGTGCCAGCAGCCCGACTAGCGGGCACAATGAGCAGTTCTTC. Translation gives CASSPTSGHNEQFF.

In DNA form, the CDR3 reads TGTGCCAGTAGGGGAGGGTCTCGGCCTGAAAAACTGTTTTTT. It is translated as CASRGGSRPEKLFF. The rearrangement uses TRBV19 and TRBJ1-4; D gene ambiguous. This CDR3 is 14 amino acids long. Germline values: CDR1 LNHDA, CDR2 SQIVND (reference sequence). The ends were cut back, 6 bases at V and 7 bases at J, with 15 bases in the middle.